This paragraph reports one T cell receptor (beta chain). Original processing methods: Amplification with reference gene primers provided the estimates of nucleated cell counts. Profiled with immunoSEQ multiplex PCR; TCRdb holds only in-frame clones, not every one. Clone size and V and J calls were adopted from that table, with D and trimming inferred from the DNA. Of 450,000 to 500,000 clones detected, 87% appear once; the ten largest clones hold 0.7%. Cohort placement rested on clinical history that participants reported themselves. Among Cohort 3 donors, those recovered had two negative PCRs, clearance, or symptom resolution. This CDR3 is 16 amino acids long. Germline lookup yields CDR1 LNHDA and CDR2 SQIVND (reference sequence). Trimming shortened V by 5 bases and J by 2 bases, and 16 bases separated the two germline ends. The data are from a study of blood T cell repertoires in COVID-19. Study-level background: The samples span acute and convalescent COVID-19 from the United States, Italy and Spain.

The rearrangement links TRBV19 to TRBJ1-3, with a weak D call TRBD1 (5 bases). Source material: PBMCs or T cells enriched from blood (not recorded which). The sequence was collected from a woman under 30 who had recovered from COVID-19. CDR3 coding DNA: TGTGCCAGTAGTCTAAACCTCGGACATCCTGGAAACACCATATATTTT. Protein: CASSLNLGHPGNTIYF.